This is a list of T cell receptor beta chains from one sample in a study of regulatory T cells in long-lasting Graves disease. TCRdb passed the multiplex PCR reads through MiXCR, listing each CDR3 protein once. This repertoire shows approximately 350,000 distinct CDR3 sequences, 10% to 15% found once; its top ten account for 15% to 20%. This sample was shared with a second study, whose subject was T cells in Graves' hyperthyroidism and ophthalmopathy.

Sequencing used peripheral blood mononuclear cells (PBMCs), obtained at new diagnosis, from a patient treated with antithyroid drugs. Every receptor here comes from a woman younger than 35 with Graves disease. Both conserved end residues are trimmed from each CDR3. D genes are given only for firm matches. Only part of the rows carry a size: once, few, many, or a class if the clone is expanded.

clone size	CDR3 length	J gene	D gene	V gene	CDR3 protein
many	14	TRBJ2-1	.	TRBV15	ATSSPWGYRYNEQF
.	12	TRBJ1-2	.	TRBV28	ASRGQGLGYGYT
few	14	TRBJ1-2	.	TRBV7-6	ASSYTIGGRNYGYT
many	14	TRBJ1-1	.	TRBV6-5	ASSYPPGQMNTEAF
.	14	TRBJ2-1	.	TRBV4-1	ASSPKTGLLYNEQF
few	13	TRBJ1-3	.	TRBV7-2	ASSPRDQTGNTIY
few	16	TRBJ1-1	TRBD1	TRBV20-1	SALIGTVGDYWNTEAF
many	14	TRBJ2-1	TRBD1	TRBV11-2	ASRANGDSSYNEQF
many	13	TRBJ1-1	TRBD1	TRBV7-6	ASSLGTGVYTEAF
.	14	TRBJ2-1	TRBD2	TRBV10-3	AISESSGRAYNEQF
many	15	TRBJ2-2	.	TRBV18	ASSPSGTGRNTGELF
many	13	TRBJ2-1	TRBD1	TRBV10-1	ASSLAGTGVGEQF
once	14	TRBJ2-2	TRBD1	TRBV20-1	SAISPGTGNTGELF
many	12	TRBJ1-1	.	TRBV3-1	ASSHQDLNTEAF
few	10	TRBJ1-3	.	TRBV20-1	SAPWTGNTIY